This T cell receptor (beta chain) was retrieved from a study of cytomegalovirus exposure and HLA in healthy donors. PCR involved 60 Vbeta and 13 Jbeta primers. Authors' methods: An analysis that came later counted 70 million to 100 million unique TCR beta chains, approximately 9.9 million shared. The protocol was immunoSEQ multiplex PCR, while the TCRdb copy is restricted to in-frame clones and leaves out a portion. Clonal size and the V and J genes are those of that table, whereas D and trimming came from the DNA. Of approximately 130,000 clones listed, roughly 9.6% are singletons. Sequenced input: PBMCs. The source of this sequence is a woman aged 40 to 50 in good health and CMV-seropositive.

CDR3 nucleotides: TGTGCCAGCAGCTGGGGGACAGGGGGCTTCGAGCAGTACTTC. This gives the protein CASSWGTGGFEQYF. This chain connects TRBV5-4 to TRBJ2-7; 12 nucleotides match TRBD1. This CDR3 has 14 residues. Germline V gene sequence: CDR1 SGHNT, CDR2 YYREEE (reference sequence). V lost 3 bases and J lost 6; bases outside the gene matches: 4.